The TCR beta chain described here comes from a study of cytomegalovirus exposure and HLA in healthy donors. Looking at the study overall: Early released data comprised about 90 million unique TCRs from HLA-typed donors.

V trimming: 4 bases; J trimming: 4 bases; junction bases outside the gene matches: 6. The CDR3 is 15 amino acids. Germline lookup yields CDR1 MDHEN and CDR2 SYDVKM. Both 60 Vbeta primers and 13 Jbeta primers went into the PCR. Using immunoSEQ multiplex PCR, the repertoire was profiled, and TCRdb retains in-frame clones only, with some absent. The repertoire holds some 95,000 clones, with 78% as singletons. Study outcomes and limitations: Later analysis identified several of the most significant clusters that appeared linked to common viral pathogens.

Although they were nominally healthy when sampled, donors likely had unrecorded immune exposures. On this clone: Its antigen is unidentified.

Sequencing was carried out using PBMCs. This TCR came from a middle-aged woman in good health and CMV-seropositive. The V and J genes are TRBV28 and TRBJ2-7; 11 bases are a match to TRBD1. CDR3 residues: CASSSTGTGGYEQYF. CDR3 DNA: TGTGCCAGCAGTTCGACCGGGACAGGGGGTTACGAGCAGTACTTC.